This T cell receptor (beta chain) was sequenced for a study of Graves' ophthalmopathy and Graves' hyperthyroidism. Study-level background: Hyperthyroidism showing no ophthalmopathy within 18 months of follow-up was stable. General observations from the study: Most clonotypes expanded in thyroid above 0.001 frequency were present in blood too.

Beta-chain TCR CDR3 regions were amplified from RNA transcripts. The library came from an HTBI-primed first-round RT-PCR and a second-round multiplex PCR. TCRdb re-derived calls from the multiplex PCR reads in MiXCR, one entry per CDR3 protein. The table records around 1.1 million distinct CDR3 sequences, about two fifths of them present only once. About this clonotype itself: Antigen: not known.

Hyperthyroidism patients, aged 18 to 65, were newly diagnosed, under 2 months' duration. J gave up 6 bases and V 6 bases, and 11 bases lay outside the gene matches. The CDR3 is made up of 16 amino acids. CDR1 is ENHRY, CDR2 SYGVKD, per germline. The sequence derives from an adult man with Graves' hyperthyroidism. The chain couples TRBV10-3 to TRBJ2-2; 9 bases line up with TRBD2. Sequencing was performed on peripheral blood or thyroid tissue (not recorded which). CDR3 in DNA: TGTGCCATCAGCGACTCAGGTAGCGGGAGTGCCGGGGAGCTGTTTTTT. Encoded protein: CAISDSGSGSAGELFF.